These 23 T cell receptor beta chains originate from one sample sequenced in a study of STAT5B mutations in CD4+ large granular lymphocyte leukemia. Profiling relied on immunoSEQ multiplex PCR, and the TCRdb table lists in-frame clones only, not all of them. The table records around 30,000 clones, more than 75% of them present only once. The sample consisted of CD4+ T cells from blood buffy coats. The receptors were gathered from a human donor in good health.

The chain combines TRBV30 with TRBJ1-2; TRBD1 might be the D (5 bases). The CDR3 is made up of 14 amino acids. Germline lookup yields CDR1 GTSNPN and CDR2 SVGIG (reference sequence). V lost 3 bases and J 7 bases, leaving 18 bases between the germline ends. CDR3 sequence (DNA): TGTGCCTGGAGATTCGCCGGGGGTTCGGGTGGCTACACCTTC. Residues: CAWRFAGGSGGYTF. The full variable domain, its missing parts supplied by reference TRBV30 and TRBJ1-2, is SQTIHQWPATLVQPVGSPLSLECTVEGTSNPNLYWYRQAAGRGLQLLFYSVGIGQISSEVPQNLSASRPQDRQFILSSKKLLLSDSGFYLCAWRFAGGSGGYTFGSGTRLTVV.

The chain joins TRBV5-1 to TRBJ2-1; TRBD2 matches at 12 bases. V lost 0 bases and J lost 7; bases outside the gene matches: 2. The CDR3 is 15 amino acids. Germline assignment: CDR1 SGHRS and CDR2 YFSETQ. The CDR3 region has the DNA TGCGCCAGCAGCTTGGAACTAGCGGGGGGTAATGAGCAGTTCTTC. This translates into CASSLELAGGNEQFF. The variable domain in full, completed from reference TRBV5-1 and TRBJ2-1, reads KAGVTQTPRYLIKTRGQQVTLSCSPISGHRSVSWYQQTPGQGLQFLFEYFSETQRNKGNFPGRFSGRQFSNSRSEMNVSTLELGDSALYLCASSLELAGGNEQFFGPGTRLTVL.

This clone is a singleton in its sample. V is TRBV5-5 and J is TRBJ1-1, with D maybe TRBD1 (5 bases). Trimming left V 5 bases short and J 4 bases short, with 18 bases between. The CDR3 consists of 15 residues. CDR1 and CDR2 (germline): SGHKS, YYEKEE (reference sequence). As DNA, the CDR3 is TGTGCCAGCAGGATAACAGGTTTCGAGGGCACTGAAGCTTTCTTT. As protein: CASRITGFEGTEAFF.

This chain joins TRBV18 and TRBJ1-1; the D gene is possibly TRBD1 (6 bases). Per germline, CDR1 KGHSH and CDR2 LQKENI. V was shortened by 3 bases and J by 3 bases, with 14 bases between the two germline ends. This CDR3 comprises 15 residues. The CDR3 here is CASSPSRGQDTEAFF. The CDR3 DNA is TGTGCCAGCTCACCGAGCAGGGGCCAGGACACTGAAGCTTTCTTT.

The V and J genes are TRBV6-1 and TRBJ1-3, with D possibly matching TRBD1 (6 bases). Germline values: CDR1 MNHNS, CDR2 SASEGT. The CDR3 is 14 amino acids. Trimming shortened V by 7 bases and J by 0 bases, and 10 bases separated the two germline ends. CDR3: CASKGGYSGNTIYF. The CDR3 coding sequence is TGTGCCAGCAAGGGGGGGTACTCTGGAAACACCATATATTTT.

CDR3 sequence: CASTQWGAVGTEAFF. As DNA, the CDR3 is TGTGCCAGCACCCAGTGGGGGGCCGTGGGCACTGAAGCTTTCTTT. The chain combines TRBV7-9 with TRBJ1-1; a weak D match, TRBD1 (6 bases). Germline V gene sequence: CDR1 SEHNR, CDR2 FQNEAQ (reference sequence). CDR3 size: 15 residues. Trimming shortened V by 7 bases and J by 4 bases, and 19 bases separated the two germline ends.

This chain uses TRBV5-1 with TRBJ2-3; D unresolved. V lost 3 bases and J 2 bases, leaving 10 bases between the germline ends. Germline V gene data show CDR1 as SGHRS and CDR2 as YFSETQ. The CDR3 extends over 14 amino acids. The CDR3 DNA reads as TGCGCCAGCAGCTCCCTGTTATCCACAGATACGCAGTATTTT. Its translation is CASSSLLSTDTQYF.

This clone was seen a handful of times. The chain recombines TRBV7-2 with TRBJ1-5; no clear D gene. The CDR3 extends over 13 amino acids. V shed 1 base and J shed 9 bases, with 10 bases lying between them. The germline gives CDR1 SGHTA, CDR2 FQGNSA. CDR3 in amino acids: CASSLEGRGPQHF. The CDR3 bases are TGTGCCAGCAGCTTAGAAGGTCGGGGGCCCCAGCATTTT.

The V call is TRBV6-5, the J call TRBJ2-7, with TRBD2 matching 8 bases. After removal of 6 bases from V and 1 base from J, the junction contained 5 bases not matched to a gene. Per the germline V gene, CDR1 is MNHEY and CDR2 is SVGAGI. There are 14 residues in the CDR3. CDR3 protein: CASRSSGGSYEQYF. CDR3 coding DNA: TGTGCCAGCAGAAGCTCGGGAGGGTCCTACGAGCAGTACTTC.

The chain is built from TRBV7-6 and TRBJ2-2, with TRBD2 identical over 7 bases. The length of the CDR3 is 14 residues. Germline assignment: CDR1 SGHVS and CDR2 FNYEAQ. Trimming cost V 3 bases and J 3 bases; bases outside gene matches: 1. The CDR3 protein is CASSLSGDTGELFF. DNA for the CDR3: TGTGCCAGCAGCTTGAGCGGGGACACCGGGGAGCTGTTTTTT.

The chain couples TRBV7-8 to TRBJ1-2, with a tentative D call TRBD1 (6 bases). Germline CDR1 reads SGHVS; CDR2 reads FQNEAQ. The ends were cut back, 1 base at V and 3 bases at J, with 9 bases in the middle. This CDR3 contains 14 residues. CDR3 region: CASSLGGHDYGYTF. CDR3 coding DNA: TGTGCCAGCAGCTTAGGGGGGCACGACTATGGCTACACCTTC.

V usage is TRBV15 and J usage is TRBJ1-1; a possible D gene is TRBD1 (5 bases). V was shortened by 0 bases and J by 5 bases, with 10 bases between the two germline ends. The CDR3 totals 14 residues. Germline loops: CDR1 LNHNV, CDR2 YYDKDF (reference sequence). The CDR3 nucleotides read TGTGCCACCAGCAGAGAGGTCGGGGGAACTGAAGCTTTCTTT. Residues: CATSREVGGTEAFF. Full variable domain (outside the CDR3, taken from reference TRBV15 and TRBJ1-1): DAMVIQNPRYQVTQFGKPVTLSCSQTLNHNVMYWYQQKSSQAPKLLFHYYDKDFNNEADTPDNFQSRRPNTSFCFLDIRSPGLGDTAMYLCATSREVGGTEAFFGQGTRLTVV.

In this sample, this clone turned up once. The rearrangement joins TRBV5-1 to TRBJ2-1; 9 bases are a match to TRBD2. This CDR3 is built from 17 residues. Germline V gene data show CDR1 as SGHRS and CDR2 as YFSETQ. The ends lost 2 bases at V and 0 bases at J; junction bases unmatched: 6. This CDR3 is CASSLYSGGSSYNEQFF. The DNA for the CDR3 is TGCGCCAGCAGCTTATATAGCGGGGGCAGCTCCTACAATGAGCAGTTCTTC. Full variable domain (outside the CDR3, taken from reference TRBV5-1 and TRBJ2-1): KAGVTQTPRYLIKTRGQQVTLSCSPISGHRSVSWYQQTPGQGLQFLFEYFSETQRNKGNFPGRFSGRQFSNSRSEMNVSTLELGDSALYLCASSLYSGGSSYNEQFFGPGTRLTVL.

The chain carries TRBV5-1 and TRBJ1-2; a weak D match, TRBD1 (5 bases). The V end was cut by 0 bases, the J end by 4 bases, with 13 bases between. Looked up from germline, CDR1 is SGHRS and CDR2 is YFSETQ. The CDR3 runs to 15 residues. The CDR3 DNA sequence: TGCGCCAGCAGCTTGGAATACGGGGGGACCTATGGCTACACCTTC. Translating gives CASSLEYGGTYGYTF.

This clone was seen a few times. The J gene is TRBJ1-1, the V gene TRBV19; 8 bases are shared with TRBD1. The CDR3 is made up of 14 amino acids. Germline trimming cut 7 bases from V and 4 bases from J; bases unmatched to any gene: 8. CDR1 is LNHDA, CDR2 SQIVND, per germline (reference sequence). The CDR3, as DNA: TGTGCCAGTACCCTGGACAGGGAAGGCACTGAAGCTTTCTTT. Protein: CASTLDREGTEAFF.

This clone was detected only once. The rearrangement links TRBV18 to TRBJ2-7, with D hard to call. The V end lost 6 bases, the J end lost 2 bases, and 5 bases lay between the germline ends. Germline V gene lookup returns CDR1 KGHSH and CDR2 LQKENI. This CDR3 region has 11 residues. This chain's CDR3 is CASSDTYEQYF. The CDR3 DNA reads as TGTGCCAGCTCCGATACCTACGAGCAGTACTTC.

This chain joins TRBV6-6 and TRBJ1-3, with 11 positions matching TRBD1. Germline V gene sequence: CDR1 MNHNY, CDR2 SVGAGI (reference sequence). Unmatched junction bases numbered 5, after V lost 6 bases and J lost 4 bases. This CDR3 comprises 15 residues. The CDR3 nucleotides read TGTGCCAGCAGGGCCGGGACAGGGGGAGGAAACACCATATATTTT. This translates into CASRAGTGGGNTIYF.

The J gene is TRBJ1-1, the V gene TRBV10-2; D uncertain. In germline, CDR1 is WSHSY, CDR2 SAAADI. V was trimmed by 6 bases and J by 0 bases, leaving 11 bases between them. This CDR3 is built from 14 residues. The CDR3 region is CASRDESLNTEAFF. The CDR3 nucleotides read TGCGCCAGCAGGGATGAAAGCTTGAACACTGAAGCTTTCTTT.

The chain combines TRBV7-9 with TRBJ1-1; D uncertain. The CDR3 extends over 13 amino acids. The germline V and J ends were trimmed by 0 bases and 2 bases, with 4 bases remaining between them. Germline CDR1 and CDR2: SEHNR and FQNEAQ (reference sequence). The CDR3: CASSLALNTEAFF. In nucleotides, the CDR3 is TGTGCCAGCAGCTTAGCCCTTAACACTGAAGCTTTCTTT.

This chain connects TRBV7-2 to TRBJ1-5; D remains ambiguous. This CDR3 spans 13 amino acids. Germline loops: CDR1 SGHTA, CDR2 FQGNSA. V lost 1 base to trimming and J lost 0 bases, with 1 base between them. This chain's CDR3 is CASSLVSNQPQHF. CDR3 DNA sequence: TGTGCCAGCAGCTTAGTTAGCAATCAGCCCCAGCATTTT.

This chain uses TRBV2 with TRBJ2-7, with 9 bases lining up with TRBD1. Looked up from germline, CDR1 is SNHLY and CDR2 is FYNNEI. After removal of 1 base from V and 2 bases from J, the junction contained 0 bases not matched to a gene. This CDR3 has 14 amino acids. Here the CDR3 reads CASSEGQGAYEQYF. Here the CDR3 DNA reads TGTGCCAGCAGTGAAGGACAGGGGGCCTACGAGCAGTACTTC. The variable domain in full, completed from reference TRBV2 and TRBJ2-7, reads EPEVTQTPSHQVTQMGQEVILRCVPISNHLYFYWYRQILGQKVEFLVSFYNNEISEKSEIFDDQFSVERPDGSNFTLKIRSTKLEDSAMYFCASSEGQGAYEQYFGPGTRLTVT.

The V call is TRBV30, the J call TRBJ1-4, with D perhaps TRBD1 (6 bases). Trimming pared 8 bases from V and 3 bases from J, leaving 16 bases between. This CDR3 has 14 residues. Germline CDR1 reads GTSNPN; CDR2 reads SVGIG (reference sequence). CDR3 protein: CAGGEGEANEKLFF. As DNA, the CDR3 is TGTGCCGGAGGGGAGGGGGAAGCTAATGAAAAACTGTTTTTT.

The rearrangement uses TRBV6-4 and TRBJ2-1; 10 bases align to TRBD2. Germline CDR1 is MRHNA and CDR2 is SNTAGT. Trimming cost V 6 bases and J 10 bases; bases outside gene matches: 12. CDR3 length equals 15 residues. CDR3: CASSATSGANGEQFF. The CDR3 DNA sequence: TGTGCCAGCAGCGCCACTAGCGGGGCCAACGGGGAGCAGTTCTTC.